The sample holds many counts of the clone carrying this T cell receptor beta chain. The sample comes from a study of blood T cell repertoires in COVID-19. Looked up from germline, CDR1 is LGHDT and CDR2 is YNNKEL (reference sequence). The CDR3 totals 11 residues. Trimming pared 3 bases from V and 6 bases from J, leaving 5 bases between. Produced via immunoSEQ multiplex PCR; TCRdb's table is partial and in-frame only. The table has 300,000 to 400,000 clones, over 75% seen once; the top ten hold roughly 7.1%. This receptor was identified in a woman between 50 and 59 years old who had recovered from COVID-19. Specimen: peripheral blood. The chain is built from TRBV3-1 (or the pseudogene TRBV3-2) and TRBJ1-1; D not certain. The CDR3 spells CASSHAAEAFF. In DNA form, the CDR3 reads TGTGCCAGCAGCCATGCGGCTGAAGCTTTCTTT.